This is a list of T cell receptor beta chains from one sample in a study of cytomegalovirus exposure and HLA in healthy donors. The repertoire was sequenced with immunoSEQ multiplex PCR; TCRdb's copy has only in-frame clones and lacks some. The sample has 150,000 to 200,000 clones, roughly 80% seen once; the top ten hold 9% to 10%. Sequencing used PBMCs. The receptors come from a man younger than 35 in good health and CMV-seropositive. CDR3s include the opening cysteine and the closing phenylalanine or tryptophan. D genes are given only for firm matches. Size tells how often a clone was seen (once, few, many) or the class of an expanded clone, and some rows leave it out.

>-|TRBV29-1|-|TRBJ2-5
TGCAGCGTGGTTATTACCGGGACACCAGAGACCCAGTACTTC
CSVVITGTPETQYF
>-|TRBV2|TRBD2|TRBJ2-1
TGTGCCAGCGGGGCTAGCGGGTTCTACAATGAGCAGTTCTTC
CASGASGFYNEQFF
>-|TRBV10-1|TRBD1|TRBJ2-2
TGCGCCAGCAGACAGGGGAGCACCGGGGAGCTGTTTTTT
CASRQGSTGELFF
>-|TRBV5-6|TRBD1|TRBJ2-5
TGTGCCAGCAGCGTAGGATGGGGGACAGGGGTGGAAGAGACCCAGTACTTC
CASSVGWGTGVEETQYF
>-|TRBV7-2|TRBD2|TRBJ2-3
TGTGCCAGCAGCGGGATAGGGCGGGGGGGCAAAGATACGCAGTATTTT
CASSGIGRGGKDTQYF
>-|TRBV10-2|-|TRBJ1-2
TGCGCCAGCAGTGGCGGGGGCTATGGCTACACCTTC
CASSGGGYGYTF
>-|TRBV7-9|-|TRBJ1-1
TGTGCCAGCAGCTTATCCCTCTCGGAAGCTTTCTTT
CASSLSLSEAFF
>once|TRBV9|-|TRBJ2-3
TGTGCCAGCAGCGTACTAGGGGACACCACAGATACGCAGTATTTT
CASSVLGDTTDTQYF
>-|TRBV7-7|-|TRBJ1-5
TGTGCCAGCAGCTCGACAGGAGCTAGCAATCAGCCCCAGCATTTT
CASSSTGASNQPQHF
>-|TRBV27|TRBD2|TRBJ2-3
TGTGCCAGCAGTTTTTCTAGGGTCGGGGGGGCGCGGGCAGATACGCAGTATTTT
CASSFSRVGGARADTQYF
>-|TRBV5-1|TRBD1|TRBJ1-1
TGCGCCAGCAGCTCGGGACAGGGGGGATTAGTCGACACTGAAGCTTTCTTT
CASSSGQGGLVDTEAFF